These T cell receptor beta chains were read from a single sample in a study of T cell responses to AZD1222 COVID-19 vaccine. The protocol was immunoSEQ multiplex PCR, while the TCRdb copy is restricted to in-frame clones and leaves out a portion. The sample lists some 120,000 clones, less than 90% occurring once. This specimen was peripheral blood, taken on day 0 of AZD1222 vaccination. The origin of the receptors is an adult in good health. The CDR3 runs from the conserved cysteine through the conserved F or W. A D gene is named only where the DNA matches it firmly. The size field is filled for only some rows; it gives once, few, many or a size class.

CASRPNRGDYGYTF | TGTGCCAGCAGGCCGAACAGGGGAGACTATGGCTACACCTTC | . | TRBV21-1 | . | TRBJ1-2
CASSPAGQPQHF | TGTGCCAGCAGCCCCGCGGGTCAGCCCCAGCATTTT | . | TRBV6-2/TRBV6-3 | . | TRBJ1-5
CASSEARVILDNEQFF | TGTGCCAGCAGTGAAGCAAGAGTAATACTCGACAATGAGCAGTTCTTC | . | TRBV6-1 | . | TRBJ2-1
CSVGEGDYGYTF | TGCAGCGTGGGCGAAGGGGACTATGGCTACACCTTC | few | TRBV29-1 | . | TRBJ1-2
CASSVDSYYEQYF | TGTGCCAGCAGTGTGGACAGTTACTACGAGCAGTACTTC | . | TRBV7-3 | . | TRBJ2-7
CASSLGGSYNSPLHF | TGTGCCAGCAGCTTGGGGGGCTCCTATAATTCACCCCTCCACTTT | . | TRBV5-4 | . | TRBJ1-6
CSASRGHTYEQYF | TGCAGTGCTAGTAGGGGACATACCTACGAGCAGTACTTC | . | TRBV20-1 | . | TRBJ2-7
CASSHPNGEQFF | TGTGCCAGCAGCCATCCCAATGGTGAGCAGTTCTTC | few | TRBV3-1/TRBV3-2 | . | TRBJ2-1
CASSYSGLLETQYF | TGTGCCAGCAGTTACTCCGGACTTCTAGAGACCCAGTACTTC | . | TRBV6-5 | . | TRBJ2-5
CASSFRADTGELFF | TGTGCCAGCAGCTTTCGGGCCGACACCGGGGAGCTGTTTTTT | . | TRBV7-3 | . | TRBJ2-2
CASSLDRAFSGNTIYF | TGCGCCAGCAGCTTGGACAGGGCCTTCTCTGGAAACACCATATATTTT | . | TRBV5-1 | . | TRBJ1-3
CASVQGAIQPQHF | TGTGCCAGCGTTCAGGGGGCGATTCAGCCCCAGCATTTT | once | TRBV6-6 | TRBD1 | TRBJ1-5
CASSDLSAGANYGYTF | TGTGCCAGCAGCGACTTATCGGCGGGGGCTAACTATGGCTACACCTTC | few | TRBV27 | . | TRBJ1-2
CASSPYVTSGWQFF | TGTGCCAGCAGCCCTTACGTAACTAGCGGTTGGCAGTTCTTC | . | TRBV7-3 | TRBD2 | TRBJ2-1
CASSLAGGNKAFF | TGCGCCAGCAGCCTGGCAGGCGGTAATAAAGCTTTCTTT | . | TRBV5-1 | . | TRBJ1-1
CASSPTTGGQGYTF | TGTGCCAGCAGTCCGACGACAGGGGGCCAAGGCTACACCTTC | . | TRBV6-5 | TRBD1 | TRBJ1-2
CASSLAAAYSGNTIYF | TGTGCCAGCAGCTTAGCGGCAGCTTACTCTGGAAACACCATATATTTT | . | TRBV7-2 | . | TRBJ1-3
CASSEVWGQVHTF | TGTGCCAGCAGTGAAGTTTGGGGACAGGTCCACACCTTC | . | TRBV6-1 | TRBD1 | TRBJ1-2
CSVSKNPLAGLAETQYF | TGCAGCGTCTCCAAAAACCCTCTAGCGGGGCTTGCAGAGACCCAGTACTTC | . | TRBV29-1 | TRBD2 | TRBJ2-5
CASSLGQGSYEQYF | TGCGCCAGCAGCTTGGGACAGGGGTCCTACGAGCAGTACTTC | . | TRBV5-1 | TRBD1 | TRBJ2-7
CASSQGSGSTDTQYF | TGCGCCAGCAGCCAAGGTAGCGGGAGCACAGATACGCAGTATTTT | . | TRBV4-3 | TRBD2 | TRBJ2-3
CASGPLRDRVYEQYF | TGTGCTAGTGGCCCCCTCCGGGACAGGGTGTACGAGCAGTACTTC | . | TRBV12-5 | TRBD1 | TRBJ2-7
CASNPQRGDTGELFF | TGTGCCAGCAACCCCCAGCGGGGTGACACCGGGGAGCTGTTTTTT | . | TRBV7-2 | TRBD2 | TRBJ2-2
CASAGTGRTQYF | TGTGCCAGCGCCGGGACAGGGAGAACTCAGTACTTC | . | TRBV28 | TRBD1 | TRBJ2-4
CASRAGTGASYEQYF | TGTGCCAGCAGGGCCGGGACAGGAGCGTCCTACGAGCAGTACTTC | . | TRBV2 | TRBD1 | TRBJ2-7
CASSLVRQGQPQHF | TGTGCCAGCAGCTTAGTGCGGCAGGGTCAGCCCCAGCATTTT | . | TRBV7-2 | . | TRBJ1-5
CASNRALETQYF | TGTGCCTCCAACAGGGCCCTCGAGACCCAGTACTTC | . | TRBV30 | . | TRBJ2-5
CASSLYRAQETQYF | TGTGCCAGCAGCTTATACAGGGCCCAAGAGACCCAGTACTTC | once | TRBV7-9 | . | TRBJ2-5
CASLDTGELFF | TGCGCCAGCCTGGACACCGGGGAGCTGTTTTTT | . | TRBV5-1 | . | TRBJ2-2